This TCR beta chain comes out of a study of identical twins. Notes on the study in general: Where beta out-of-frame sequences were concerned, excess twin sharing was weaker.

This clonotype showed up just a few times. Its matching antigen is unknown. One entry per CDR3 protein results from TCRdb running MiXCR on the 5' RACE reads. The data hold about 1.7 million distinct CDR3 sequences, with roughly a third observed a single time. With 6 bases removed from V and 2 bases from J, the gap between germline ends came to 15 bases. The CDR3 extends over 14 amino acids. CDR1 is DFQATT, CDR2 SNEGSKA, per germline (reference sequence). Healthy Caucasians provided all donations. The sequence came from a newborn girl in good health. This chain joins TRBV20-1 and TRBJ2-3, with a possible D match to TRBD1 (5 bases). Sequenced: cord blood. CDR3 bases: TGCAGTGCACGCAAGCCAGGGTCCACAGATACGCAGTATTTT. Its translation is CSARKPGSTDTQYF.